The 26 T cell receptor beta chains below were found in one sample sequenced in a study of spatial heterogeneity in lung cancer. Study-level results: Mutation counts in tumors were tracked by counts of expanded intratumoral alpha and beta TCRs.

Antigens for these TCRs are unknown. TCRdb itself ran the 5' RACE reads through MiXCR, one entry per CDR3 protein. Here the sample spans approximately 2,700 distinct CDR3 sequences, about 49% being singletons. Time point in this sample: sample taken at primary tumor resection. Material: lung tumor tissue, obtained at surgery. These receptors were taken from a male donor with early-stage non-small cell lung cancer.

Concerning this clonotype itself: The library was prepared for alpha chains; this beta chain is a stray read, so its frequency means little. The rearrangement links TRBV28 to TRBJ1-1; 7 bases map to TRBD1. CDR3 length: 14 amino acids. Germline loops: CDR1 MDHEN, CDR2 SYDVKM. The V and J ends lost 7 bases and 4 bases, in that order; junction bases with no gene match: 9. The CDR3 sequence: CASTIDRVTTEAFF. The CDR3 DNA reads TGTGCCAGCACCATAGACAGGGTGACCACTGAAGCTTTCTTT.

Concerning this clonotype itself: This beta chain lies outside the target of a library built for alpha chains; its clone size means little. The chain combines TRBV4-3 with TRBJ1-2, with a possible D match to TRBD1 (5 bases). CDR1 and CDR2 (germline): LGHNA, YSLEER. The CDR3 runs 16 residues. Trimming took off 0 bases at V and 6 bases at J, with 17 bases between the two ends. For the CDR3, the DNA is TGCGCCAGCAGCCAAGACCCAGGGCCTGGGCCTAATGGCTACACCTTC. Protein: CASSQDPGPGPNGYTF.

This clonotype rates as medium-sized. The library was prepared for alpha chains; this beta chain is a stray read, so its frequency means little. J is TRBJ2-5 and V is TRBV11-3, with TRBD2 matching over 12 bases. Trimming removed 6 bases from V and 2 bases from J; junction bases left unmatched: 7. Germline CDR1 and CDR2: SGHNT and YENEEA. The CDR3 consists of 16 residues. CDR3 sequence (DNA): TGTGCCAGCAGTACGACTAGCGGGAGAGGTCAAGAGACCCAGTACTTC. Translating it yields CASSTTSGRGQETQYF. Filled out from reference TRBV11-3 and TRBJ2-5, the complete variable domain reads EAGVVQSPRYKIIEKKQPVAFWCNPISGHNTLYWYLQNLGQGPELLIRYENEEAVDDSQLPKDRFSAERLKGVDSTLKIQPAELGDSAVYLCASSTTSGRGQETQYFGPGTRLLVL.

A note on this clonotype: Being off target in a library aimed at alpha chains, this beta chain has a size of little meaning. This sequence joins TRBV4-1 and TRBJ2-1; D possibly corresponds to TRBD1 (7 bases). Germline values: CDR1 MGHRA, CDR2 YSYEKL. Deletions cut 4 bases from V and 1 base from J, with 23 bases between. The CDR3 spans 19 residues. CDR3 nucleotides: TGCGCCAGCAGCCCGCGCCCTCAGGGGGGCCGTAGGTCCTACAATGAGCAGTTCTTC. The encoded protein is CASSPRPQGGRRSYNEQFF.

Concerning this clonotype: This beta chain slipped into a library made for alpha chains as a stray read, so its size is not meaningful. The CDR3 region is CASYAPGGHYEQFF. Written as DNA, the CDR3 is TGCGCCAGCTACGCCCCAGGGGGGCACTATGAGCAGTTCTTC. The J gene is TRBJ2-1, the V gene TRBV10-2; TRBD1 is a possible D gene (7 bases). The length of the CDR3 is 14 residues. V was clipped by 8 bases and J by 8 bases, with 19 bases between them. CDR1 and CDR2 from the germline V gene are WSHSY and SAAADI.

Note on this clonotype: For a library built for alpha chains, this beta chain is a stray read; little rests on its size. The rearrangement links TRBV7-8 to TRBJ1-2; D is ambiguous. Germline V gene sequence: CDR1 SGHVS, CDR2 FQNEAQ. The V and J ends lost 5 bases and 7 bases respectively, with 20 bases between them. This CDR3 contains 15 residues. As DNA, the CDR3 is TGTGCCAGCAGCCACGCGGACGGAGGACCTCTTGGCTACACCTTC. Its translation is CASSHADGGPLGYTF.

This clonotype is judged medium-sized (0.01 to 0.1%). This beta chain is a stray sequence in a library constructed for alpha chains; its clone size is not meaningful. The chain uses TRBV7-9 and TRBJ1-1, with 8 bases aligning to TRBD1. The CDR3 consists of 15 residues. Germline V gene lookup returns CDR1 SEHNR and CDR2 FQNEAQ (reference sequence). V shed 5 bases and J 1 base; nucleotides not matched to a gene: 6. For the CDR3, the DNA is TGTGCCAGCAGCCCTGGACAGGGATGGAACACTGAAGCTTTCTTT. Translating gives CASSPGQGWNTEAFF.

Concerning this clonotype: This beta chain is a stray sequence in a library constructed for alpha chains; its clone size is not meaningful. The chain combines TRBV4-1 with TRBJ2-1; 10 bases are shared with TRBD1. Germline CDR1 reads MGHRA; CDR2 reads YSYEKL. Losses at the gene ends were 3 bases for V and 7 bases for J; bases not matched to a gene: 24. The CDR3 has 21 amino acids. The CDR3 loop reads CASSHRRVASGTGQGLNEQFF. CDR3 DNA: TGCGCCAGCAGCCACCGGCGGGTGGCCTCGGGGACGGGACAGGGGCTAAATGAGCAGTTCTTC.

Points on this clonotype: The library was designed around alpha chains, so this beta chain is a stray read whose abundance carries little weight. V gene TRBV25-1 combines with J gene TRBJ2-3; TRBD2 matches 7 bases. The ends lost 7 bases at V and 3 bases at J; junction bases unmatched: 7. Germline loops: CDR1 MGHDK, CDR2 SYGVNS. This CDR3 spans 14 amino acids. The CDR3, as DNA: TGTGCCAGCATGTGGGGGGGACCAACAGATACGCAGTATTTT. Its protein product is CASMWGGPTDTQYF.

Comments on this clonotype: Little can be read into the size of this beta chain, an off-target read in a library designed for alpha chains. This chain connects TRBV6-4 to TRBJ2-3; either TRBD1 or TRBD2 may fit D (6 bases each). The CDR3 has 13 amino acids. Germline loops: CDR1 MRHNA, CDR2 SNTAGT. The V gene lost 3 bases and the J gene lost 5 bases, with 9 bases spanning the gap. The CDR3 DNA is TGTGCCAGCAGTGAACAGGGAGGAGATACGCAGTATTTT. It yields the protein CASSEQGGDTQYF.

As regards this clonotype: In a library made to pick up alpha chains, this beta chain is a stray read with a size that means little. The chain couples TRBV4-3 to TRBJ2-2, with 8 nucleotides matching TRBD2. CDR3 length: 18 amino acids. The V gene's germline CDR1 is LGHNA and CDR2 YSLEER. V lost 3 bases to trimming and J lost 4 bases; unmatched junction nucleotides: 13. The CDR3 sequence is CASSQQGKRESRTGELFF. The CDR3 DNA reads TGCGCCAGCAGCCAGCAAGGGAAGCGGGAGTCGCGCACCGGGGAGCTGTTTTTT.

By frequency in the sample, this clonotype is medium-sized. This beta chain is off target for a library built for alpha chains, so its abundance means little. The chain recombines TRBV3-1 with TRBJ2-5, with D perhaps TRBD2 (5 bases). Trimming left V 1 base short and J 7 bases short, with 10 bases between. CDR1 is LGHDT, CDR2 YNNKEL, per germline (reference sequence). The length of the CDR3 is 13 residues. The CDR3 loop is CASSQGPGGTQYF. The CDR3 DNA sequence: TGTGCCAGCAGCCAAGGGCCTGGAGGGACCCAGTACTTC.

This clonotype was detected a few times. Since it is a stray read in a library aimed at alpha chains, this beta chain has a size that is not meaningful. The chain uses TRBV29-1 and TRBJ2-2; a weak D match, TRBD1 (5 bases). V was shortened by 7 bases and J by 1 base, with 10 bases between the two germline ends. CDR1 is SQVTM and CDR2 is ANQGSEA in the germline V gene. CDR3 length: 13 amino acids. CDR3 nucleotides: TGCAGCGCCACGACAGAGAACACCGGGGAGCTGTTTTTT. Translated: CSATTENTGELFF.

About this clonotype: Little can be read into the size of this beta chain, an off-target read in a library designed for alpha chains. V is TRBV4-2 and J is TRBJ1-1, with 8 bases that match TRBD1. The CDR3 spans 22 residues. Germline lookup yields CDR1 LGHNA and CDR2 YNFKEQ. The V segment lost 0 bases and the J segment 5 bases; nucleotides outside the gene matches: 26. Here the CDR3 DNA reads TGTGCCAGCAGCCAAGAAGTGGACAGGGTAGGAATCATGCTGGGGTTAAATACTGAAGCTTTCTTT. It translates to CASSQEVDRVGIMLGLNTEAFF.

This clonotype is termed medium-sized (0.01 to 0.1%). This beta chain is an off-target read within a library intended for alpha chains, so its frequency means little. The rearrangement uses TRBV3-1 and TRBJ2-7; the match to TRBD2 covers 8 bases. The CDR3 spans 16 residues. Trimming removed 1 base from V and 1 base from J; junction bases left unmatched: 6. The germline V gene has CDR1 LGHDT and CDR2 YNNKEL (reference sequence). CDR3 amino acids: CASSQGLAGRSYEQYF. CDR3 coding DNA: TGTGCCAGCAGCCAAGGGCTAGCGGGTAGATCCTACGAGCAGTACTTC.

This clonotype was counted a few times. Since the library was made to target alpha chains, this beta chain is a stray read and its abundance is not meaningful. The gene calls are TRBV3-1 and TRBJ1-3; 8 nucleotides agree with TRBD1. The CDR3 has 17 amino acids. Germline assignment: CDR1 LGHDT and CDR2 YNNKEL (reference sequence). J lost 0 bases, V lost 6 bases, and 10 bases had no gene match. Here the CDR3 DNA reads TGTGCCAGCAGTAAGAGACAGGGGCCATTCTCTGGAAACACCATATATTTT. Translation: CASSKRQGPFSGNTIYF.

In the case of this clonotype: This beta chain is a stray read from a library made for alpha chains; its abundance is not meaningful. V is TRBV4-1 and J is TRBJ1-5; perhaps TRBD1 as D (6 bases). Germline assignment: CDR1 MGHRA and CDR2 YSYEKL. This CDR3 contains 18 residues. Trimming stripped 3 bases from V and 0 bases from J, with 18 bases between. The CDR3 coding sequence is TGCGCCAGCAGCCAGGAGGGGTCAGGGGCGCGTAGCAATCAGCCCCAGCATTTT. Encoded protein: CASSQEGSGARSNQPQHF.

This clonotype is medium-sized by share. As an off-target read in a library built for alpha chains, this beta chain has a frequency of little significance. This sequence joins TRBV18 and TRBJ2-3; no firm D call. This CDR3 region has 12 residues. Germline-derived CDR1 and CDR2 are KGHSH and LQKENI. V lost 3 bases and J 4 bases, leaving 5 bases between the germline ends. The CDR3 reads CASSPFPDTQYF. The DNA for the CDR3 is TGTGCCAGCTCACCTTTCCCAGATACGCAGTATTTT.

On this clonotype: The size of this beta chain means little, since it is a stray read in a library made for alpha chains. V is TRBV24-1 and J is TRBJ2-1; tentatively, D is TRBD1 (5 bases). V lost 0 bases, J lost 0 bases, and 5 bases lay in between. The germline V gene encodes CDR1 KGHDR and CDR2 SFDVKD. CDR3 length: 15 residues. The CDR3 protein is CATSDLDSSYNEQFF. The CDR3 coding sequence is TGTGCCACCAGTGATTTGGACAGCTCCTACAATGAGCAGTTCTTC.

By share, this clonotype counts as large. This beta chain came through as a stray read in a library set up for alpha chains, and its size says little. The chain couples TRBV5-6 to TRBJ2-5; TRBD2 is a possible D gene (5 bases). The CDR3 is made up of 13 amino acids. Trimming took off 3 bases at V and 3 bases at J, with 9 bases between the two ends. CDR1 is SGHDT and CDR2 is YYEEEE in the germline V gene. The DNA of the CDR3 is TGTGCCAGCAGCTCGGGATACAAAGAGACCCAGTACTTC. Its protein is CASSSGYKETQYF.

At least ten counts were recorded for this clonotype. This beta chain is an unintended read in a library built for alpha chains; its size means little. The chain carries TRBV19 and TRBJ2-7; D may be TRBD2 (6 bases). V gave up 9 bases and J gave up 6 bases, with 18 bases separating them. This CDR3 region has 13 residues. Germline V lookup: CDR1 LNHDA, CDR2 SQIVND (reference sequence). As DNA, the CDR3 is TGTGCCAGCTCCCGTCAGGGAGGAGGCGAGCAGTACTTC. Amino acids: CASSRQGGGEQYF.

Within the sample, this clonotype is medium-sized. Little can be read into the size of this beta chain, an off-target read in a library designed for alpha chains. The chain couples TRBV7-2 to TRBJ2-7; D unclear. Germline loops: CDR1 SGHTA, CDR2 FQGNSA. This CDR3 contains 13 residues. V was cut by 5 bases and J by 1 base, with 9 bases left in between. The CDR3 reads CASSPRPSYEQYF. CDR3 coding DNA: TGTGCCAGCAGCCCAAGACCTTCCTACGAGCAGTACTTC. The variable domain in full, with the rest retrieved from reference TRBV7-2 and TRBJ2-7, is GAGVSQSPSNKVTEKGKDVELRCDPISGHTALYWYRQSLGQGLEFLIYFQGNSAPDKSGLPSDRFSAERTGGSVSTLTIQRTQQEDSAVYLCASSPRPSYEQYFGPGTRLTVT.

This clonotype ranks as medium-sized. This beta chain was picked up by a library intended for alpha chains and is off target, so its count carries little meaning. The rearrangement links TRBV12-3 or TRBV12-4 to TRBJ1-4; tentatively, D is TRBD1 (5 bases). Trimming removed 5 bases at V and 8 bases at J, with 12 bases between. There are 13 residues in the CDR3. The CDR3 protein is CASSLTEGEKLFF. CDR3 nucleotides: TGTGCCAGCAGTCTCACGGAGGGGGAAAAACTGTTTTTT.

As regards this clonotype: This beta chain was picked up by a library intended for alpha chains and is off target, so its count carries little meaning. The chain uses TRBV11-2 and TRBJ1-1; no clear D gene. CDR3 length: 10 amino acids. Germline V gene data show CDR1 as SGHAT and CDR2 as FQNNGV. The V and J ends lost 3 bases and 5 bases respectively, with 1 base between them. The chain's CDR3 is CASSFTEAFF. The CDR3 region has the DNA TGTGCCAGCAGCTTTACTGAAGCTTTCTTT.

By sample share, this clonotype is medium-sized. Because the library targeted alpha chains, this beta chain is an off-target read whose size means little. The chain joins TRBV5-1 to TRBJ2-4; D gene ambiguous. CDR3 size: 15 residues. Trimming cost V 1 base and J 0 bases, with 8 bases left between them. Per germline, CDR1 SGHRS and CDR2 YFSETQ. The CDR3 protein is CASSLTGLAKNIQYF. Here the CDR3 DNA reads TGCGCCAGCAGCTTGACCGGGTTAGCCAAAAACATTCAGTACTTC. Using reference TRBV5-1 and TRBJ2-4 for the parts outside the CDR3, the full variable domain is KAGVTQTPRYLIKTRGQQVTLSCSPISGHRSVSWYQQTPGQGLQFLFEYFSETQRNKGNFPGRFSGRQFSNSRSEMNVSTLELGDSALYLCASSLTGLAKNIQYFGAGTRLSVL.

About this clonotype: This beta chain is an off-target read within a library intended for alpha chains, so its frequency means little. This chain uses TRBV29-1 with TRBJ2-7, with D perhaps given as TRBD1 or TRBD2 (6 bases each). Trimming stripped 6 bases from V and 6 bases from J, with 15 bases between. CDR3 size: 12 residues. Germline V gene sequence: CDR1 SQVTM, CDR2 ANQGSEA. The CDR3 loop is CSVFAGGGEQYF. The DNA for the CDR3 is TGCAGCGTATTCGCCGGGGGCGGCGAGCAGTACTTC.